This T cell receptor beta chain stems from a study of cytomegalovirus exposure and HLA in healthy donors. The PCR was carried out with 60 Vbeta primers and 13 Jbeta primers. The assay was immunoSEQ multiplex PCR, and TCRdb's table has in-frame clones only and misses some. The data show 150,000 or so clones, roughly 80% seen once. The TCR originated in a man aged 50 or older in good health and CMV-seropositive. Sequencing was done on a sample of PBMCs.

CDR3 sequence (DNA): TGCGGCGCTTATACAGCTAACTATGGCTACACCTTC. Encoded protein: CGAYTANYGYTF. The chain carries TRBV29-1 and TRBJ1-2; D remains ambiguous. Germline loops: CDR1 SQVTM, CDR2 ANQGSEA. This CDR3 is 12 amino acids long.